A single sample gave rise to the 23 T cell receptor beta chains below, sequenced in a study of blood T cell repertoires in COVID-19. TCRdb's table, derived via immunoSEQ multiplex PCR, lists solely in-frame clones and lacks some. In the table there are about 250,000 clones, 80% to 90% of which are singletons. Sequenced: PBMCs or T cells enriched from blood (not recorded which). These receptors came from a man younger than 35 who had recovered from COVID-19.

The CDR3, as DNA: TGTGCCAGCAGTTCATTGGGACAGGTGAACACTGAAGCTTTCTTT. It specifies CASSSLGQVNTEAFF. The chain combines TRBV27 with TRBJ1-1, with 8 bases that match TRBD1. The germline V gene encodes CDR1 MNHEY and CDR2 SMNVEV (reference sequence). The CDR3 spans 15 residues. Trimming took 4 bases from V and 0 from J; bases not matched to a gene: 4.

This chain uses TRBV10-1 with TRBJ2-2, with D tentatively TRBD2 (6 bases). Per the germline V gene, CDR1 is WNHNN and CDR2 is SYGVQD (reference sequence). The CDR3 has 15 amino acids. V lost 8 bases and J 0 bases, leaving 13 bases between the germline ends. The CDR3 region is CASGTGDANTGELFF. CDR3 bases: TGCGCCAGCGGGACTGGCGATGCGAACACCGGGGAGCTGTTTTTT.

J is TRBJ2-1 and V is TRBV10-1, with a weak D call TRBD1 (5 bases). CDR1 WNHNN and CDR2 SYGVQD come from the germline V gene (reference sequence). The CDR3 loop spans 12 amino acids. V lost 5 bases and J lost 11, with 13 bases in between. CDR3 sequence (DNA): TGCGCCAGCAGTCCCCGCCCAGGGAAGCAGTTCTTC. Its protein product is CASSPRPGKQFF.

The chain recombines TRBV3-1 (or the pseudogene TRBV3-2) with TRBJ2-2; 13 bases fit TRBD2. The J segment lost 6 bases and the V segment lost 4 bases, leaving 8 bases of the junction unmatched. The CDR3 totals 17 residues. From germline, CDR1 is LGHDT and CDR2 YNNKEL (reference sequence). The CDR3 bases are TGTGCCAGCAGCCTCGGGACTAGCGGGATGGTGCCCGGGGAGCTGTTTTTT. This gives the protein CASSLGTSGMVPGELFF.

The V gene is TRBV30, the J gene TRBJ2-3; 9 nucleotides line up with TRBD1. In germline, CDR1 is GTSNPN, CDR2 SVGIG (reference sequence). This CDR3 region has 15 residues. With 5 bases clipped from V and 0 bases from J, the junction kept 6 bases outside the gene matches. The CDR3 region is CAWGPGQGSTDTQYF. In nucleotides, the CDR3 is TGTGCCTGGGGACCGGGACAGGGAAGCACAGATACGCAGTATTTT.

The genes are TRBV7-9 and TRBJ1-1; TRBD1 matches at 7 bases. The CDR3 sequence is 15 residues long. From germline, CDR1 is SEHNR and CDR2 FQNEAQ (reference sequence). Losses at the gene ends were 5 bases for V and 5 bases for J; bases not matched to a gene: 11. The CDR3 here is CASSRRQGSHTEAFF. CDR3 DNA sequence: TGTGCCAGCAGCCGCCGACAGGGCAGTCATACTGAAGCTTTCTTT.

J is TRBJ1-2 and V is TRBV15; no reliable D call. Looked up from germline, CDR1 is LNHNV and CDR2 is YYDKDF (reference sequence). Trimming left V 3 bases short and J 5 bases short, with 13 bases between. The CDR3 has 14 amino acids. CDR3 in DNA: TGTGCCACCAGCAGTAGATTTGGGCAGTATGGCTACACCTTC. Translation: CATSSRFGQYGYTF.

This clone appeared a few times. CDR3 protein: CASSYGGNGANVLTF. DNA of the CDR3: TGTGCCAGCAGTTACGGGGGGAATGGGGCCAACGTCCTGACTTTC. This rearrangement joins TRBV6-5 to TRBJ2-6; a weak D match, TRBD2 (6 bases). CDR1 MNHEY and CDR2 SVGAGI come from the germline V gene. This CDR3 comprises 15 residues. V lost 2 bases and J 3 bases, leaving 8 bases between the germline ends.

The chain joins TRBV28 to TRBJ1-6; D not certain. The germline V gene encodes CDR1 MDHEN and CDR2 SYDVKM. There are 12 residues in the CDR3. V shed 1 base and J shed 14 bases, with 9 bases lying between them. For the CDR3, the DNA is TGTGCCAGCAGTTTATTCCCATACTCCCTCCACTTT. Protein sequence: CASSLFPYSLHF.

The CDR3 sequence: CASSFDSLNEKLFF. The CDR3, as DNA: TGTGCCAGCAGCTTCGACAGTCTTAATGAAAAACTGTTTTTT. The chain has TRBV27 and TRBJ1-4; weak D call: TRBD1 (5 bases). Germline loops: CDR1 MNHEY, CDR2 SMNVEV (reference sequence). V lost 6 bases to trimming and J lost 4 bases, with 12 bases between them. The CDR3 length is 14 residues. The full variable domain, completed using reference TRBV27 and TRBJ1-4, is EAQVTQNPRYLITVTGKKLTVTCSQNMNHEYMSWYRQDPGLGLRQIYYSMNVEVTDKGDVPEGYKVSRKEKRNFPLILESPSPNQTSLYFCASSFDSLNEKLFFGSGTQLSVL.

The genes are TRBV18 and TRBJ2-7; TRBD1 matches at 10 bases. CDR1 is KGHSH, CDR2 LQKENI, per germline. V dropped 0 bases and J dropped 4; count of bases not matched to a gene: 3. The CDR3 covers 15 residues. The CDR3 loop reads CASSPPDRGSYEQYF. CDR3 bases: TGTGCCAGCTCACCACCGGACAGGGGGTCGTACGAGCAGTACTTC.

The rearrangement joins TRBV6-6 to TRBJ1-1; D gene unclear. Trimming removed 2 bases from V and 3 bases from J, with 16 bases in between. The CDR3 totals 16 residues. The V gene's germline CDR1 is MNHNY and CDR2 SVGAGI (reference sequence). CDR3 coding DNA: TGTGCCAGCAGTTACACATTTTCAACAGTGTACACTGAAGCTTTCTTT. Translation: CASSYTFSTVYTEAFF.

The gene calls are TRBV7-2 and TRBJ1-2; 7 bases align to TRBD1. The germline V gene has CDR1 SGHTA and CDR2 FQGNSA. V lost 5 bases to trimming and J lost 4 bases; unmatched junction nucleotides: 10. CDR3 length: 15 residues. The CDR3 here is CASSQGGGGAYGYTF. The CDR3 DNA is TGTGCCAGCAGCCAAGGTGGAGGGGGCGCCTATGGCTACACCTTC.

A few counts support this clone. The J gene is TRBJ1-4, the V gene TRBV11-3; 12 bases map to TRBD1. CDR1 is SGHNT and CDR2 is YENEEA in the germline V gene. V shed 4 bases, J shed 5 bases, and the junction held 5 bases outside the gene matches. There are 16 residues in the CDR3. CDR3 sequence (DNA): TGTGCCAGCAGCTCCGGGACAGGGGGCGGCAATGAAAAACTGTTTTTT. It is translated as CASSSGTGGGNEKLFF.

The V gene is TRBV7-9, the J gene TRBJ2-7, with TRBD1 matching over 7 bases. This CDR3 has 15 residues. Looked up from germline, CDR1 is SEHNR and CDR2 is FQNEAQ (reference sequence). V gave up 0 bases and J gave up 7 bases; unmatched junction bases: 9. CDR3 residues: CASSLAGTDITEQYF. The CDR3 DNA reads as TGTGCCAGCAGCTTAGCCGGGACAGATATTACGGAGCAGTACTTC.

J is TRBJ2-7 and V is TRBV4-1; D is perhaps TRBD1 (5 bases). The CDR3 extends over 13 amino acids. The V end was cut by 0 bases, the J end by 6 bases, with 9 bases between. The germline CDR1 and CDR2 sequences are MGHRA and YSYEKL. This CDR3 reads CASSQDRRVEQYF. DNA for the CDR3: TGCGCCAGCAGCCAAGATCGCAGGGTCGAGCAGTACTTC.

The gene calls are TRBV30 and TRBJ1-6, with 7 bases identical to TRBD1. Germline trimming cut 5 bases from V and 7 bases from J; bases unmatched to any gene: 5. CDR1 and CDR2 from the germline V gene are GTSNPN and SVGIG (reference sequence). This CDR3 region has 13 residues. CDR3 DNA sequence: TGTGCCTGGGGCTCAGGGGGGAATTCACCCCTCCACTTT. Protein sequence: CAWGSGGNSPLHF.

V usage is TRBV11-2 and J usage is TRBJ1-3, with D unresolved. Germline assignment: CDR1 SGHAT and CDR2 FQNNGV. Trimming took off 0 bases at V and 0 bases at J, with 9 bases between the two ends. There are 16 residues in the CDR3. In DNA form, the CDR3 reads TGTGCCAGCAGCTTAGAGGAGAACCCCTCTGGAAACACCATATATTTT. This translates into CASSLEENPSGNTIYF.

The chain recombines TRBV28 with TRBJ1-1; the match to TRBD1 covers 7 bases. There are 14 residues in the CDR3. V was pared by 6 bases and J by 5 bases, with 9 bases of the junction left unmatched. Germline-derived CDR1 and CDR2 are MDHEN and SYDVKM. CDR3 bases: TGTGCCAGCAGCCACCCACAGGGGAGGACTGAAGCTTTCTTT. Its protein product is CASSHPQGRTEAFF.

V usage is TRBV19 and J usage is TRBJ2-7; maybe TRBD2 (5 bases). The germline V gene has CDR1 LNHDA and CDR2 SQIVND (reference sequence). V was shortened by 5 bases and J by 3 bases, with 14 bases between the two germline ends. This CDR3 comprises 14 residues. Written as DNA, the CDR3 is TGTGCCAGTAGTCATAATAGCGAGGACTACGAGCAGTACTTC. Residues: CASSHNSEDYEQYF. The complete variable domain, with remaining parts taken from reference TRBV19 and TRBJ2-7, reads DGGITQSPKYLFRKEGQNVTLSCEQNLNHDAMYWYRQDPGQGLRLIYYSQIVNDFQKGDIAEGYSVSREKKESFPLTVTSAQKNPTAFYLCASSHNSEDYEQYFGPGTRLTVT.

The J gene is TRBJ1-2, the V gene TRBV29-1, with D maybe TRBD1 (5 bases). Trimming removed 8 bases from V and 7 bases from J, with 14 bases in between. Germline assignment: CDR1 SQVTM and CDR2 ANQGSEA. The CDR3 sequence is 11 residues long. The CDR3 sequence: CSFLQGGGYTF. CDR3 DNA sequence: TGCAGCTTTCTCCAGGGTGGTGGCTACACCTTC.

The rearrangement links TRBV2 to TRBJ2-1, with 7 bases aligning to TRBD2. Germline V lookup: CDR1 SNHLY, CDR2 FYNNEI. Unmatched junction bases numbered 3, after V lost 7 bases and J lost 3 bases. The CDR3 runs to 13 residues. CDR3 bases: TGTGCCAGCAATGGGGGGGACTACAATGAGCAGTTCTTC. Its protein product is CASNGGDYNEQFF. The variable domain in full, with the rest retrieved from reference TRBV2 and TRBJ2-1, is EPEVTQTPSHQVTQMGQEVILRCVPISNHLYFYWYRQILGQKVEFLVSFYNNEISEKSEIFDDQFSVERPDGSNFTLKIRSTKLEDSAMYFCASNGGDYNEQFFGPGTRLTVL.

This chain connects TRBV10-2 to TRBJ2-7; 9 positions agree with TRBD1. V shed 6 bases, J shed 2 bases, and the junction held 8 bases outside the gene matches. The germline gives CDR1 WSHSY, CDR2 SAAADI. CDR3 length: 15 residues. CDR3 sequence reads: CASRAGQGVAYEQYF. For the CDR3, the DNA is TGCGCCAGCAGAGCGGGACAGGGCGTCGCCTACGAGCAGTACTTC.